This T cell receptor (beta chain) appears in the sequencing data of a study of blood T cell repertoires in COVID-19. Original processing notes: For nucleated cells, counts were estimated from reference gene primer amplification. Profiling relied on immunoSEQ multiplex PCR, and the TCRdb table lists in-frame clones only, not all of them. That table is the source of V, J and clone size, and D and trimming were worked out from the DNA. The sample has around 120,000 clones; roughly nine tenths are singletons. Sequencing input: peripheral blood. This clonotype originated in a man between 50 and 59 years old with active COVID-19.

The CDR3 sequence: CASSLGRGYQETQYF. CDR3 DNA sequence: TGTGCCAGCAGCTTAGGCAGGGGGTACCAAGAGACCCAGTACTTC. V usage is TRBV7-7 and J usage is TRBJ2-5, with 7 positions matching TRBD1. CDR1 is SSHAT and CDR2 is FNYEAQ in the germline V gene (reference sequence). The length of the CDR3 is 15 residues. V trimming: 1 base; J trimming: 0 bases; junction bases outside the gene matches: 2.